Reported below is one T cell receptor (beta chain). TCRdb reprocessed the 5' RACE reads and stores each CDR3 protein as one record, lacking DNA. This listing includes about 450,000 distinct CDR3 sequences. The V gene's germline CDR1 is SGHTA and CDR2 FQGTGA. This CDR3 spans 14 amino acids. The data originate from a study of T cells expressing NK-cell markers. This TCR was sampled from a woman between 18 and 70 years old in good health. Material: blood T cells: a sorted CD56 or NKG2C T cell subset, CD4+ or CD8+ T cells, or bulk PBMC T cells (not recorded which). V gene TRBV7-3 combines with J gene TRBJ2-1; TCRdb proposes TRBD2, but this gene call is untestable without DNA. This chain's CDR3 is CASSLSTSGSDQFF.